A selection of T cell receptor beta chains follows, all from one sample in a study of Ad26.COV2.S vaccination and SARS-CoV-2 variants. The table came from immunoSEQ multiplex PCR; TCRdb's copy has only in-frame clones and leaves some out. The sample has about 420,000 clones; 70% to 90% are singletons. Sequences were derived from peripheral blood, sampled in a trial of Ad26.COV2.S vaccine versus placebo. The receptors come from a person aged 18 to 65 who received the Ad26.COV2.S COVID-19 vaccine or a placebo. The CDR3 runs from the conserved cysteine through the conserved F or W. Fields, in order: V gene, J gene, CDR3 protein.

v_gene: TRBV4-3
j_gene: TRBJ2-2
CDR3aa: CASSQFVGAGTTGELFF

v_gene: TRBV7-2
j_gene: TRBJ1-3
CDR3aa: CASGLLNTIYF

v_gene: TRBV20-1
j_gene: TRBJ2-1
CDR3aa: CSALVDSEQFF

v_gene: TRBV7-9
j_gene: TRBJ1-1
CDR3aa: CASSLEVNTEAFF

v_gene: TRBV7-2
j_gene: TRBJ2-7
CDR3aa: CASSLAEGIPYEQYF

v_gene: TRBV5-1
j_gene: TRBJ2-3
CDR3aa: CASSLGRDRRESSTQYF

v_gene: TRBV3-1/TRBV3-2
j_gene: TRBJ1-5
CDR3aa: CASSEGVQNQPQHF

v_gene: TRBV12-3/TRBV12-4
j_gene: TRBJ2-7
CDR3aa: CASSLRGYEQYF

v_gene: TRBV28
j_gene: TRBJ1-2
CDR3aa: CASSLAEAFYGYTF

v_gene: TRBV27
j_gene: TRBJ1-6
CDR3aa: CASKPQGFLNSPLHF

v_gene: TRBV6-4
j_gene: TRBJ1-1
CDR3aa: CASSVPGQMNTEAFF

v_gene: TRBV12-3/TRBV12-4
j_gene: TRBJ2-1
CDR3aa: CASSFQDNEQFF

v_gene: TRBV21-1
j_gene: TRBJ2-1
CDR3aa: CASTNLGGPHPKDYNEQFF

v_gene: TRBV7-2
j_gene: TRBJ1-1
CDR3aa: CASSFSGATNTEAFF

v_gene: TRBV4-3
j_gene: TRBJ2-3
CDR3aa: CASSQVGGGGTDTQYF

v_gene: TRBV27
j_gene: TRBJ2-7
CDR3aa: CASSSAGTMNYEQYF

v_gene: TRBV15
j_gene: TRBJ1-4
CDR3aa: CATSRDPIQTHNEKLFF

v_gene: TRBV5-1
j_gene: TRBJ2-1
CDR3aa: CASSFGQSSNEQFF

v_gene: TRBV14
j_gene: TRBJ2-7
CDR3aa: CASSPYLVGEQYF

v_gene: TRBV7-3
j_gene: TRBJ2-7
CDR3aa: CASSQDSSYEQYF

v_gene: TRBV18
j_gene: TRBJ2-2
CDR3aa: CASSPPGQMNTGELFF

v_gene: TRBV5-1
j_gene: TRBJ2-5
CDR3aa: CASSSPTGGVTQYF

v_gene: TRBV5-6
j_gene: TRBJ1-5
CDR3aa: CASSLNSNQPQHF

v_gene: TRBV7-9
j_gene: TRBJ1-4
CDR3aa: CASSPRSTNEKLFF

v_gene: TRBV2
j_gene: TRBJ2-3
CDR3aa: CASSRGRGRGTTDTQYF

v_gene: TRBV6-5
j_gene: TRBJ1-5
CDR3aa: CATDWAGGNQPQHF

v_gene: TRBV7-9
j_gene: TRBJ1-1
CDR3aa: CASSLVGGASTEAFF

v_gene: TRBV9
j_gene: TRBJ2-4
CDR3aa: CASSPQGGGAKNIQYF

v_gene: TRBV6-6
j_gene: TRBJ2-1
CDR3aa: CASSLGGPNNEQFF

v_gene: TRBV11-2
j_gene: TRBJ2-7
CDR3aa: CASARRGGLYEQYF

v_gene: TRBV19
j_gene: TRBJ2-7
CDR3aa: CASSMPVRDRVHEQYF

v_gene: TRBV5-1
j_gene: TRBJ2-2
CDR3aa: CASSLKPVTEINTGELFF

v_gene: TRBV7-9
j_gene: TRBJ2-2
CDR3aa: CASVHPGLANTGELFF

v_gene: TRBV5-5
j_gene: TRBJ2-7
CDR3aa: CASSLGPGQGAYEQYF

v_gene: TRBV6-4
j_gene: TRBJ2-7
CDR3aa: CASSVRHRDIEYEQYF

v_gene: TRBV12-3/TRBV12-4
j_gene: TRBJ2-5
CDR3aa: CASSGEETQYF

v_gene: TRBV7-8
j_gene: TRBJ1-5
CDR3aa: CASSPRGQGATGNQPQHF

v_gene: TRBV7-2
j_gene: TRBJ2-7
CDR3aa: CASSLVRFGNYEQYF

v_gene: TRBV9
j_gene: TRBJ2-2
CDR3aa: CASSVTLTGELFF

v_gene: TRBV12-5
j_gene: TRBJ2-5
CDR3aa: CASGLWGRQETQYF

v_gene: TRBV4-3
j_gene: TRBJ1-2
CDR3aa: CASSQASQGYGYTF

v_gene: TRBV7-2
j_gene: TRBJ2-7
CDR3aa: CASSLSGGHSYEQYF

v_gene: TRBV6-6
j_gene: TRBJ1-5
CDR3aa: CASKGQSNQPQHF

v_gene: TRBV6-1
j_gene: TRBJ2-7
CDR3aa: CASSELGANPYEQYF

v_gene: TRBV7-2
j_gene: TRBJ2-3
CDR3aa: CASSPGGGITDTQYF

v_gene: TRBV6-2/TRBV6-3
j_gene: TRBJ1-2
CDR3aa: CASSYSNTGGDYTF

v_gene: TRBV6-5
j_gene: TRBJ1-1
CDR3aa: CASTQTLRTEAFF

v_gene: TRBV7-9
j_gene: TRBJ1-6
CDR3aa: CASSFHRANFGSPLHF

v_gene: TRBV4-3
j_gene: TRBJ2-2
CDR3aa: CASSQGRTGASTGELFF

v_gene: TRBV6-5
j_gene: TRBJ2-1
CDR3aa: CASSYSGGAIGNEQFF

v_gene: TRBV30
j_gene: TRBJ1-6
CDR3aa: CAWSDTGTLSSYNSPLHF